Presented here are 9 T cell receptor beta chains from one specimen sequenced in a study of OX40 agonist ivuxolimab in advanced cancers. The protocol was immunoSEQ multiplex PCR, while the TCRdb copy is restricted to in-frame clones and leaves out a portion. The table has 40,000 to 45,000 clones, roughly 77% seen once. This specimen consisted of CD4+ or CD8+ T cells sorted from blood, obtained in a trial of the OX40 agonist ivuxolimab. These receptor sequences come from an adult with an advanced solid tumor such as melanoma, head and neck, liver or kidney cancer.

As concerns this clone: The junction differs from germline at one of its ends, possibly a read error. This chain uses TRBV4-2 with TRBJ2-1; unclear D gene. The CDR3 has 15 residues. Per the germline V gene, CDR1 is LGHNA and CDR2 is YNFKEQ. Here the CDR3 reads CASSKDPGPYNEQFF. The CDR3, as DNA: TGTGCCAGCAGCAAAGACCCGGGCCCATACAATGAGCAGTTCTTC.

The CDR3 bases are TGTGCCAGCAGATCGGGACAGGGTTTTGAAAAACTGTTTTTT. Translation gives CASRSGQGFEKLFF. V gene TRBV6-5 combines with J gene TRBJ1-4, with 9 bases that match TRBD1. Losses at the gene ends were 6 bases for V and 7 bases for J; bases not matched to a gene: 6. CDR1 is MNHEY and CDR2 is SVGAGI in the germline V gene. The CDR3 sequence is 14 residues long.

A single count supports this clone. V usage is TRBV10-3 and J usage is TRBJ2-5; D remains unclear. The germline V and J ends were trimmed by 0 bases and 5 bases, with 1 base remaining between them. Per the germline V gene, CDR1 is ENHRY and CDR2 is SYGVKD. The CDR3 length is 11 residues. CDR3 in amino acids: CAISESETQYF. The CDR3 nucleotides are TGTGCCATCAGTGAGTCGGAGACCCAGTACTTC.

In DNA, the CDR3 is TGTGCCAGCTCGCCCGGGACAGGGGCTTCCTACGAGCAGTACGTC. As protein: CASSPGTGASYEQYV. This sequence joins TRBV18 and TRBJ2-7, with 10 bases fitting TRBD1. CDR1 and CDR2 (germline): KGHSH, LQKENI. With V trimmed by 6 bases and J by 1 base, 6 bases remained unmatched. CDR3 length: 15 amino acids.

This clone was detected only a few times. The chain couples TRBV2 to TRBJ1-2; 7 bases are shared with TRBD1. V was clipped by 7 bases and J by 6 bases; unmatched bases: 8. Per the germline V gene, CDR1 is SNHLY and CDR2 is FYNNEI. The CDR3 extends over 13 amino acids. The CDR3 DNA reads as TGTGCCAGCACCACGACAGGGAGTAATGGCTACACCTTC. Translating it yields CASTTTGSNGYTF.

The CDR3 DNA follows: TGTGCCACGGGGTGGAGGGAGTCCACTGAAGCTTTCTTT. It codes for CATGWRESTEAFF. The rearrangement uses TRBV30 and TRBJ1-1; D remains unclear. Germline V lookup: CDR1 GTSNPN, CDR2 SVGIG (reference sequence). Trimming removed 8 bases at V and 4 bases at J, with 17 bases between. This CDR3 has 13 amino acids.

This rearrangement joins TRBV30 to TRBJ1-1; D remains unclear. This CDR3 has 13 amino acids. Germline CDR1 GTSNPN, CDR2 SVGIG (reference sequence). Between the trimmed V and J ends, which lost 4 bases and 4 bases, there was a span of 13 bases. The CDR3 loop is CAWTADLITEAFF. The CDR3 DNA sequence: TGTGCCTGGACGGCAGACCTTATCACTGAAGCTTTCTTT.

This clone was recorded once. The rearrangement uses TRBV7-2 and TRBJ2-7; 7 bases agree with TRBD2. The CDR3 loop spans 14 amino acids. Germline CDR1 SGHTA, CDR2 FQGNSA. Trimming took 4 bases from V and 3 from J; bases not matched to a gene: 6. The CDR3 protein is CASSSSSGYYEQYF. CDR3 coding DNA: TGTGCCAGCAGCTCCTCTAGCGGTTACTACGAGCAGTACTTC.

V usage is TRBV28 and J usage is TRBJ1-2, with D unclear. There are 13 residues in the CDR3. CDR1 is MDHEN and CDR2 is SYDVKM in the germline V gene. Between the trimmed V and J ends, which lost 6 bases and 5 bases, there was a span of 13 bases. CDR3 bases: TGTGCCAGCAGCCCTGGGTCTTTTTATGGCTACACCTTC. Protein: CASSPGSFYGYTF.